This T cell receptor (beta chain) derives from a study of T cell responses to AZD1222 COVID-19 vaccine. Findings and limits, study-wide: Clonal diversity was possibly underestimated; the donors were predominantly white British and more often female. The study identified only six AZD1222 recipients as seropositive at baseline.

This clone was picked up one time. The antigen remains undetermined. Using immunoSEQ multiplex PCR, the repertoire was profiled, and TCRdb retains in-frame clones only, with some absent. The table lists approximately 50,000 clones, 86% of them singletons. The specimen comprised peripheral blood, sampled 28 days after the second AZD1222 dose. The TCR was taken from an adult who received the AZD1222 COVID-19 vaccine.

CDR3: CASSDRRDSPLHF. CDR3 sequence (DNA): TGTGCCAGCAGTGACCGTAGGGATTCACCCCTCCACTTT. The chain uses TRBV2 and TRBJ1-6; D call uncertain. The V and J ends lost 3 bases and 8 bases respectively, with 8 bases between them. Germline CDR1 is SNHLY and CDR2 is FYNNEI. CDR3 length equals 13 residues.